The rows below give T cell receptor beta chains drawn from one sample of a study of T cells after yellow fever vaccination. TCRdb itself ran the 5' RACE reads through MiXCR, one entry per CDR3 protein. The sample holds under 700,000 distinct CDR3 sequences, approximately 16% seen once. Material: PBMCs, obtained around 5 days after the first yellow fever vaccination. All receptors come from a man between 18 and 35 years old who received the YFV17D yellow fever vaccine. Both conserved end residues are part of each CDR3. The order of the fields is V gene, clone size, J gene, D gene, CDR3 length, CDR3 protein, CDR3 DNA. A D gene is named only where the DNA matches it firmly. The size entry is marked missing in some rows and otherwise reads once, few, many or a size class.

TRBV4-3	NA	TRBJ1-4	NA	14	CASSYTGGNEKLFF	TGCGCCAGCAGTTACACGGGGGGGAATGAAAAACTGTTTTTT
TRBV4-3	NA	TRBJ2-1	NA	16	CASSHRISEVDNEQFF	TGCGCCAGCAGCCACCGAATTTCCGAGGTAGACAATGAGCAGTTCTTC
TRBV4-2	many	TRBJ2-7	TRBD2	14	CASTPGLSTYEQYF	TGTGCCAGCACGCCGGGACTATCAACCTACGAGCAGTACTTC
TRBV4-3	NA	TRBJ2-5	NA	14	CASSQEWGSETQYF	TGCGCCAGCAGCCAAGAATGGGGGTCGGAGACCCAGTACTTC
TRBV12-3/TRBV12-4	NA	TRBJ2-5	NA	12	CASSPNLGTQYF	TGTGCCAGCAGTCCAAATCTTGGGACCCAGTACTTC
TRBV5-1	NA	TRBJ1-1	NA	14	CASSPTAQYTEAFF	TGCGCCAGCAGCCCGACGGCACAGTACACTGAAGCTTTCTTT
TRBV27	NA	TRBJ2-3	NA	15	CASSHGGASTDTQYF	TGTGCCAGCAGCCACGGTGGTGCTAGCACAGATACGCAGTATTTT
TRBV4-2	few	TRBJ2-1	TRBD2	17	CASSLQRGGLAANEQFF	TGTGCCAGCAGCCTTCAGAGGGGAGGACTAGCAGCCAATGAGCAGTTCTTC
TRBV4-1	few	TRBJ2-7	NA	14	CASSQDRRDFEQYF	TGCGCCAGCAGCCAAGATCGTAGGGATTTCGAGCAGTACTTC
TRBV7-8	few	TRBJ1-6	TRBD1	14	CASSLTGDNSPLHF	TGTGCCAGCAGCTTAACAGGGGATAATTCACCCCTCCACTTT
TRBV7-9	few	TRBJ1-6	TRBD1	15	CASSPGQAYNSPLHF	TGTGCCAGCAGCCCGGGACAGGCTTATAATTCACCCCTCCACTTT
TRBV21-1	few	TRBJ1-3	NA	12	CAIRGSGNTIYF	TGTGCTATCAGGGGTTCTGGAAACACCATATATTTT
TRBV27	NA	TRBJ2-7	TRBD1	14	CASGGTGSSYEQYF	TGTGCCAGCGGAGGGACAGGGAGCTCCTACGAGCAGTACTTC
TRBV2	few	TRBJ2-5	TRBD2	16	CASSKGLAGIQETQYF	TGTGCCAGCAGTAAAGGACTAGCGGGGATACAAGAGACCCAGTACTTC
TRBV4-3	NA	TRBJ1-4	TRBD1	15	CASSQKGTGREKLFF	TGCGCCAGCAGCCAGAAGGGGACAGGGCGTGAAAAACTGTTTTTT
TRBV5-6	NA	TRBJ2-5	NA	15	CASKRDTSYQESQYF	TGTGCCAGCAAAAGGGACACTTCGTACCAAGAGTCCCAGTACTTC
TRBV15	NA	TRBJ1-5	NA	16	CATSRDRGSGSQPQHF	TGTGCCACCAGCAGAGATCGAGGGTCGGGTAGTCAGCCCCAGCATTTT
TRBV5-1	few	TRBJ1-5	NA	14	CASSGGAGDQPQHF	TGCGCCAGCAGCGGCGGGGCAGGTGATCAGCCCCAGCATTTT
TRBV3-1	NA	TRBJ1-2	TRBD1	14	CASSSGTGRQGYTF	TGTGCCAGCAGCTCCGGGACAGGGCGTCAAGGCTACACCTTC
TRBV5-1	many	TRBJ1-1	NA	13	CASRKEMNTEAFF	TGCGCCAGTAGAAAGGAGATGAACACTGAAGCTTTCTTT
TRBV6-5	NA	TRBJ1-5	NA	11	CASSGGRDQHF	TGTGCCAGCAGTGGGGGGCGGGACCAGCATTTT
TRBV19	few	TRBJ2-5	NA	14	CASSIHTKQETQYF	TGTGCCAGTAGTATCCATACAAAACAAGAGACCCAGTACTTC
TRBV27	few	TRBJ2-1	TRBD1	17	CASSSPTDRGTYGEQFF	TGTGCCAGCAGTTCCCCCACGGACAGGGGGACGTACGGTGAGCAGTTCTTC
TRBV12-3/TRBV12-4	NA	TRBJ1-5	NA	15	CASSPPGPLNQPQHF	TGTGCCAGCAGCCCACCGGGTCCTCTCAATCAGCCCCAGCATTTT
TRBV7-2	few	TRBJ1-5	NA	13	CASVFGGGQPQHF	TGTGCCAGCGTCTTTGGGGGTGGCCAGCCCCAGCATTTT
TRBV6-2/TRBV6-3	NA	TRBJ1-1	NA	15	CASSPGRGINTEAFF	TGTGCCAGCAGCCCCGGGAGGGGGATTAACACTGAAGCTTTCTTT
TRBV12-3/TRBV12-4	NA	TRBJ1-1	NA	15	CASTKGGRVNTEAFF	TGTGCCAGCACCAAAGGGGGGAGGGTGAACACTGAAGCTTTCTTT
TRBV7-6	NA	TRBJ2-1	NA	17	CASSLAPAGGPYNEQFF	TGTGCCAGCAGCTTAGCGCCCGCCGGGGGGCCTTACAATGAGCAGTTCTTC
TRBV6-5	few	TRBJ2-7	NA	14	CASSYVGTYYEQYF	TGTGCCAGCAGTTACGTGGGAACGTACTACGAGCAGTACTTC
TRBV4-3	NA	TRBJ1-4	NA	17	CASSQGQDGGAGEKLFF	TGCGCCAGCAGCCAAGGCCAAGATGGGGGAGCGGGCGAAAAACTGTTTTTT
TRBV9	many	TRBJ2-7	NA	15	CASSVVAGATYEQYF	TGTGCCAGCAGCGTAGTGGCAGGTGCCACCTACGAGCAGTACTTC
TRBV29-1	many	TRBJ2-5	NA	16	CSVTYSRDTHQETQYF	TGCAGCGTTACCTACTCGAGGGACACCCACCAAGAGACCCAGTACTTC
TRBV20-1	few	TRBJ2-1	NA	14	CSAPLPPNYNEQFF	TGCAGTGCTCCCCTCCCGCCCAACTACAATGAGCAGTTCTTC
TRBV15	NA	TRBJ1-2	NA	15	CATSRDDDSSYGYTF	TGTGCCACCAGCAGAGATGACGACAGCTCCTATGGCTACACCTTC
TRBV28	few	TRBJ2-2	NA	14	CASSRGPSAGELFF	TGTGCCAGTAGTCGGGGGCCCTCCGCCGGGGAGCTGTTTTTT
TRBV6-5	NA	TRBJ1-2	NA	13	CASVRGRTAGYTF	TGTGCCAGTGTTCGGGGCCGGACGGCGGGCTACACCTTC
TRBV20-1	few	TRBJ2-2	TRBD2	15	CSARSSGGNTGELFF	TGCAGTGCTAGAAGTAGCGGGGGGAACACCGGGGAGCTGTTTTTT
TRBV7-9	few	TRBJ2-3	TRBD2	16	CASSFGGGASTDTQYF	TGTGCCAGCAGCTTTGGCGGGGGGGCTAGCACAGATACGCAGTATTTT
TRBV5-1	NA	TRBJ2-1	TRBD1	16	CASSFSRDSSYNEQFF	TGCGCCAGCAGCTTTTCCCGGGACAGCTCCTACAATGAGCAGTTCTTC
TRBV7-9	many	TRBJ2-5	NA	14	CASSLTAGQETQYF	TGTGCCAGCAGCTTAACGGCAGGGCAGGAGACCCAGTACTTC
TRBV5-6	few	TRBJ1-2	NA	13	CASSLTLHYGYTF	TGTGCCAGCAGCTTGACACTCCACTATGGCTACACCTTC
TRBV20-1	NA	TRBJ2-4	TRBD1	15	CSARGGTGGDNIQYF	TGCAGTGCTAGGGGGGGGACAGGGGGCGATAACATTCAGTACTTC
TRBV24-1	many	TRBJ2-1	NA	16	CATSDGLKRSYNEQFF	TGTGCCACCAGTGATGGCTTGAAACGCTCCTACAATGAGCAGTTCTTC
TRBV4-1	few	TRBJ2-1	TRBD2	17	CASSQEGLAGTYNEQFF	TGCGCCAGCAGCCAAGAAGGGCTAGCGGGAACCTACAATGAGCAGTTCTTC
TRBV5-1	few	TRBJ1-2	TRBD1	13	CASSSGTAGGYTF	TGCGCCAGCAGCAGCGGGACAGCCGGCGGCTACACCTTC
TRBV7-2	many	TRBJ1-1	NA	13	CASSLLGNTEAFF	TGTGCCAGCAGCTTACTGGGGAACACTGAAGCTTTCTTT
TRBV6-5	few	TRBJ2-4	TRBD1	14	CASSYGQGAGIQYF	TGTGCCAGCAGTTACGGGCAGGGGGCCGGCATTCAGTACTTC
TRBV18	NA	TRBJ1-6	NA	14	CASSPRDSSSPLHF	TGTGCCAGCTCACCCCGGGACTCTTCTTCACCCCTCCACTTT
TRBV7-6	NA	TRBJ2-7	NA	14	CASSLGGGTDEQYF	TGTGCCAGCAGCTTAGGGGGCGGGACCGACGAGCAGTACTTC
TRBV12-3/TRBV12-4	NA	TRBJ2-7	NA	16	CASSQRDSFRSYEQYF	TGTGCCAGCAGTCAAAGGGACTCGTTCCGCTCCTACGAGCAGTACTTC
TRBV24-1	few	TRBJ2-5	NA	13	CATSETDQETQYF	TGTGCCACCAGTGAAACGGACCAAGAGACCCAGTACTTC
TRBV7-9	NA	TRBJ2-1	TRBD2	15	CASSLVVAGYNEQFF	TGTGCCAGCAGCTTAGTGGTAGCGGGATACAATGAGCAGTTCTTC
TRBV21-1	few	TRBJ2-6	NA	16	CASSKVAGSGANVLTF	TGTGCCAGCAGCAAAGTGGCGGGCTCTGGGGCCAACGTCCTGACTTTC
TRBV7-2	few	TRBJ2-1	TRBD2	13	CASSPTSGNEQFF	TGTGCCAGCAGCCCCACTAGCGGCAATGAGCAGTTCTTC
TRBV4-2	NA	TRBJ2-7	NA	16	CASSQDGLVGSYEQYF	TGTGCCAGCAGCCAAGATGGGCTAGTGGGTTCCTACGAGCAGTACTTC
TRBV27	few	TRBJ2-7	NA	14	CASSLIGRGGEQYF	TGTGCCAGCAGTTTAATCGGTCGGGGCGGGGAGCAGTACTTC
TRBV30	NA	TRBJ2-5	NA	16	CAWSVNPSAGRETQYF	TGTGCCTGGAGTGTAAACCCTAGCGCGGGCAGAGAGACCCAGTACTTC
TRBV20-1	few	TRBJ2-2	NA	12	CSAGTNTGELFF	TGCAGTGCCGGGACCAACACCGGGGAGCTGTTTTTT
TRBV3-1	many	TRBJ1-1	NA	13	CASSQRPGTEAFF	TGTGCCAGCAGCCAACGGCCGGGCACTGAAGCTTTCTTT
TRBV7-3	few	TRBJ2-3	NA	13	CASSLASWDTQYF	TGTGCCAGCAGCTTAGCTAGCTGGGATACGCAGTATTTT